This T cell receptor beta chain was retrieved from a study of TIL therapy for anti-PD-1-resistant metastatic lung cancer. About the research overall: Tumor harvest preceded PD-1/PD-L1 blockade, followed by nivolumab treatment. Tumors carried a median about 1.5 non-synonymous mutations per megabase.

The libraries were made with immunoSEQ v3. Sequencing depth was 1.9 million or so read pairs for survey level, roughly 4.5-6.5 million for deep. Only in-frame clones appear in the TCRdb table, and some are missing; sequencing was by immunoSEQ multiplex PCR. The repertoire holds 20,000 to 25,000 clones, with about 78% as singletons. In this sample, this clone turned up a few times. As for time point: pre-treatment sample, taken before nivolumab and TIL therapy. This CDR3 comprises 13 residues. Germline V lookup: CDR1 MNHEY, CDR2 SMNVEV (reference sequence). V lost 7 bases and J lost 6; bases outside the gene matches: 6.

The source was blood, collected at baseline. This TCR derives from a person aged 25-85 years with non-small cell lung cancer. This chain uses TRBV27 with TRBJ1-1; TRBD1 agrees at 9 bases. In DNA, the CDR3 is TGTGCCAGCAAAACCGGGACAGGGTCTGAAGCTTTCTTT. This gives the protein CASKTGTGSEAFF.